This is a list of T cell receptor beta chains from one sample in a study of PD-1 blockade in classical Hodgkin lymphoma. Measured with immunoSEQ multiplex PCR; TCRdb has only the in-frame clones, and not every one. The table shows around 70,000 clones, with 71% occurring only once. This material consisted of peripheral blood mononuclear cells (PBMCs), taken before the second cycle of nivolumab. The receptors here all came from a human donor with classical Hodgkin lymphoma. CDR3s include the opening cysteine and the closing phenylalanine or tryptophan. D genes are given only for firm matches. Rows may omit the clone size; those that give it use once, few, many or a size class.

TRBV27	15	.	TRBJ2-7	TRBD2	CASSYQLAGLHEQYF	TGTGCCAGCAGTTACCAACTAGCGGGGCTCCACGAGCAGTACTTC
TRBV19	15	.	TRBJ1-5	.	CASSIQVLSNQPQHF	TGTGCCAGTAGTATCCAGGTTCTTAGCAATCAGCCCCAGCATTTT
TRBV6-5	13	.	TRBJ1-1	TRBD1	CASSLTGVTEAFF	TGTGCCAGCAGTCTAACAGGGGTGACTGAAGCTTTCTTT
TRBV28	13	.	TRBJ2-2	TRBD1	CASTRTGSGELFF	TGTGCCAGCACCAGGACAGGGTCCGGGGAGCTGTTTTTT
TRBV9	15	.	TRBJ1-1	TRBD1	CASSVGRGRNTEAFF	TGTGCCAGCAGCGTAGGGAGGGGGCGCAACACTGAAGCTTTCTTT
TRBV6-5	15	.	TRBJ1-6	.	CASRIRDTFYSPLHF	TGTGCCAGCAGAATCCGGGACACGTTTTATTCACCCCTCCACTTT
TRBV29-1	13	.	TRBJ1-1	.	CSVTRAGGIEAFF	TGCAGCGTCACCCGCGCAGGAGGGATTGAAGCTTTCTTT
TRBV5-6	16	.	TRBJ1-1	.	CASSPPRGQMNTEAFF	TGTGCCAGCAGCCCGCCCCGAGGACAGATGAACACTGAAGCTTTCTTT
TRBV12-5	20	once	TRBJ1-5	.	CASGLVEDGVASISNQPQHF	TGTGCTAGTGGTTTGGTAGAGGATGGGGTCGCTTCCATTAGCAATCAGCCCCAGCATTTT
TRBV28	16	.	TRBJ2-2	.	CASSPRDHLGTGELFF	TGTGCCAGCAGCCCGAGGGACCACCTGGGCACCGGGGAGCTGTTTTTT
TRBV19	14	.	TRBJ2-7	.	CASSMEDSPYEQYF	TGTGCCAGTAGTATGGAGGACAGTCCCTACGAGCAGTACTTC
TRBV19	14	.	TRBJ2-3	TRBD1	CASSRDRGTDTQYF	TGTGCCAGTAGTAGGGACAGGGGAACAGATACGCAGTATTTT
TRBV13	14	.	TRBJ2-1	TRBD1	CASSSDRGFDEQFF	TGTGCCAGCAGCTCGGACAGGGGTTTCGATGAGCAGTTCTTC
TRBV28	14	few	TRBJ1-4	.	CASSWTSEGEKLFF	TGTGCCAGCAGTTGGACTTCGGAGGGTGAAAAACTGTTTTTT
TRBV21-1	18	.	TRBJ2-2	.	CASSKPSHSGRDTGELFF	TGTGCCAGCAGCAAACCATCCCACAGCGGTCGAGACACCGGGGAGCTGTTTTTT
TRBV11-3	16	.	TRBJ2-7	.	CASSLDPTAKPYEQYF	TGTGCCAGCAGCTTAGATCCGACCGCTAAACCCTACGAGCAGTACTTC
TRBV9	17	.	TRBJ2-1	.	CASSVALFGGGDNEQFF	TGTGCCAGCAGCGTAGCCCTGTTCGGGGGCGGGGACAATGAGCAGTTCTTC
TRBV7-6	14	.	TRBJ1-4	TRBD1	CASSLTGGGEKLFF	TGTGCCAGCAGCTTGACAGGGGGCGGTGAAAAACTGTTTTTT
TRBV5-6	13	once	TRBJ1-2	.	CASSLAINYGYTF	TGTGCCAGCAGCTTGGCCATTAACTATGGCTACACCTTC
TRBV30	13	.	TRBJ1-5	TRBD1	CAWNGQEGQPQHF	TGTGCCTGGAACGGACAGGAGGGTCAGCCCCAGCATTTT
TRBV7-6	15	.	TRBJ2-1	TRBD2	CASSLRAGGGNEQFF	TGTGCCAGCAGCTTGCGAGCGGGAGGCGGCAATGAGCAGTTCTTC
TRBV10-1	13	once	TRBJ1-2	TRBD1	CASSDGTDYGYTF	TGCGCCAGCAGCGACGGGACAGACTATGGCTACACCTTC
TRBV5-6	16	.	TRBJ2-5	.	CASSWYVRDIQETQYF	TGTGCCAGCAGCTGGTACGTCCGGGACATCCAAGAGACCCAGTACTTC
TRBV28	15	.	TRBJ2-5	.	CASRPTAGQQETQYF	TGTGCCAGCAGGCCCACGGCAGGGCAACAAGAGACCCAGTACTTC